These 29 T cell receptor beta chains were sequenced from one sample in a study of T cell repertoires in cytomegalovirus infection. TCRdb reanalysed the reads using MiXCR and keeps one entry per CDR3 protein. The data show 150,000 to 200,000 distinct CDR3 sequences, with roughly a fifth seen just once and around 3.2% held by the top ten. Input material: PBMCs. The receptors shown here come from a human donor in good health (CMV status not recorded). Some clones in this sample may be carry-over from other donors' samples.

The sample holds a few counts of this clonotype. V gene TRBV12-3 or TRBV12-4 combines with J gene TRBJ1-1; D call uncertain. V was shortened by 6 bases and J by 8 bases, with 16 bases between the two germline ends. The CDR3 consists of 13 residues. The CDR3 DNA is TGTGCCAGCAGCTCCCCAGGAAAGGGAGAAGCTTTCTTT. Protein: CASSSPGKGEAFF.

In the case of this clonotype: A single base separates this from a much larger clone, so it may be a read error. The J gene is TRBJ1-1, the V gene TRBV7-2; D is unresolved. Germline V gene sequence: CDR1 SGHTA, CDR2 FQGNSA. CDR3 size: 17 residues. The CDR3 region has the DNA TGTGCCAGCAGCAATGACATCCAGTTGGTTTGGAACACTGACGCTTTCTTT. Translating gives CASSNDIQLVWNTDAFF.

The chain has TRBV6-1 and TRBJ2-7, with 9 bases matching TRBD1. The CDR3 has 14 amino acids. The trim removed 7 bases at V and 5 bases at J, leaving 9 bases unmatched. Germline V lookup: CDR1 MNHNS, CDR2 SASEGT. CDR3 DNA: TGTGCCAGCATGGACGGGACAGGGTGGAACGAGCAGTACTTC. This codes for CASMDGTGWNEQYF.

There are many counts of this clonotype. This chain connects TRBV20-1 to TRBJ2-3, with TRBD2 matching over 9 bases. With 0 bases clipped from V and 4 bases from J, the junction kept 5 bases outside the gene matches. CDR3 length equals 15 residues. Germline values: CDR1 DFQATT, CDR2 SNEGSKA (reference sequence). The CDR3 DNA reads TGCAGTGCTAGAGACCCTAGCGGGGCCTCAGATACGCAGTATTTT. It codes for CSARDPSGASDTQYF.

The rearrangement uses TRBV7-2 and TRBJ2-7; either TRBD1 or TRBD2 may supply D (5 bases each). Germline CDR1 and CDR2: SGHTA and FQGNSA. This CDR3 has 15 residues. V gave up 4 bases and J gave up 2 bases, with 15 bases separating them. The CDR3 loop reads CASSYSGTEAYEQYF. The CDR3 DNA follows: TGTGCCAGCAGCTACTCCGGGACGGAAGCCTACGAGCAGTACTTC.

This clonotype was seen ten or more times. The chain combines TRBV29-1 with TRBJ2-1; 10 nucleotides match TRBD1. This CDR3 has 14 amino acids. Germline loops: CDR1 SQVTM, CDR2 ANQGSEA. Losses at the gene ends were 5 bases for V and 6 bases for J; bases not matched to a gene: 7. The CDR3: CSVTHWTGGNEQFF. CDR3 nucleotides: TGCAGCGTTACCCACTGGACAGGGGGCAATGAGCAGTTCTTC.

This clonotype was seen a few times. The V call is TRBV12-3 or TRBV12-4, the J call TRBJ2-2; 10 nucleotides agree with TRBD2. Unmatched junction bases numbered 4, after V lost 3 bases and J lost 3 bases. The CDR3 loop spans 16 amino acids. DNA for the CDR3: TGTGCCAGCAGTTTGGCTAGCGGGGGCCACACCGGGGAGCTGTTTTTT. Amino acids: CASSLASGGHTGELFF.

The chain employs TRBV27 and TRBJ1-2, with D unresolved. This CDR3 is built from 13 residues. V lost 4 bases, J lost 0 bases, and 6 bases lay in between. The V gene's germline CDR1 is MNHEY and CDR2 SMNVEV (reference sequence). The CDR3 bases are TGTGCCAGCAGTTCTACACCTAACTATGGCTACACCTTC. Protein product: CASSSTPNYGYTF.

Points on this clonotype: A much bigger clone sits one base away, suggesting this may be a read error. The rearrangement uses TRBV7-2 and TRBJ2-2; no clear D. From germline, CDR1 is SGHTA and CDR2 FQGNSA. This CDR3 has 12 amino acids. V lost 2 bases and J 6 bases, leaving 4 bases between the germline ends. The CDR3 nucleotides read TGTGCCAGCAGCTTATGGGCCGGGGAGCTGTTTTTT. Translating it yields CASSLWAGELFF.

This rearrangement joins TRBV5-5 to TRBJ2-2; 8 bases align to TRBD2. J gave up 8 bases and V 4 bases, and 1 base lay outside the gene matches. Germline CDR1 SGHKS, CDR2 YYEKEE (reference sequence). This CDR3 contains 12 residues. As DNA, the CDR3 is TGTGCCAGCAGCCGCGGGGGGGGGGAGCTGTTTTTT. Amino acids: CASSRGGGELFF.

This clonotype was counted at least ten times. This chain uses TRBV6-2 or TRBV6-3 with TRBJ2-3; D may be TRBD1 or TRBD2 (5 bases each). This CDR3 contains 14 residues. Germline V gene data show CDR1 as MNHEY and CDR2 as SVGEGT. Trimming took 6 bases from V and 6 from J, leaving 16 bases between them. The CDR3, as DNA: TGTGCCAGCAGCTATTCGGGGCTGATGGATACGCAGTATTTT. Protein sequence: CASSYSGLMDTQYF.

This clonotype has more than one count but fewer than ten. The rearrangement links TRBV9 to TRBJ2-2; D is perhaps TRBD2 (6 bases). V shed 1 base and J shed 7 bases, with 14 bases lying between them. The CDR3 covers 15 residues. Per the germline V gene, CDR1 is SGDLS and CDR2 is YYNGEE. The CDR3 DNA is TGTGCCAGCAGCGTACGGGGGTCCCAAGACGGGGAGCTGTTTTTT. It encodes CASSVRGSQDGELFF.

The chain joins TRBV28 to TRBJ2-7; 7 bases are shared with TRBD1. This CDR3 spans 16 amino acids. CDR1 is MDHEN, CDR2 SYDVKM, per germline. V was pared by 4 bases and J by 10 bases, with 19 bases of the junction left unmatched. DNA of the CDR3: TGTGCCAGCAGTTCAATAGGGGGCGCCGGAATGGGGGCCCAGTACTTC. This encodes CASSSIGGAGMGAQYF.

This clonotype showed up just a few times. V gene TRBV20-1 combines with J gene TRBJ1-5, with 7 bases fitting TRBD1. The V gene's germline CDR1 is DFQATT and CDR2 SNEGSKA (reference sequence). This CDR3 is built from 13 residues. Trimming cost V 7 bases and J 4 bases; bases outside gene matches: 7. CDR3 in amino acids: CSVKETGNQPQHF. The CDR3 DNA reads as TGCAGTGTCAAGGAGACAGGGAATCAGCCCCAGCATTTT.

This clonotype was detected a few times. The chain uses TRBV7-2 and TRBJ1-2; the D is unclear. V was pared by 1 base and J by 2 bases, with 11 bases between. This CDR3 spans 15 amino acids. The germline V gene has CDR1 SGHTA and CDR2 FQGNSA. The CDR3 loop reads CASSLDNRQNYGYTF. The CDR3 region has the DNA TGTGCCAGCAGCTTAGATAACCGGCAGAACTATGGCTACACCTTC.

V is TRBV7-2 and J is TRBJ2-2; 14 positions match TRBD2. Germline-derived CDR1 and CDR2 are SGHTA and FQGNSA. The CDR3 has 18 amino acids. Germline trimming cut 5 bases from V and 3 bases from J; bases unmatched to any gene: 8. CDR3 region: CASSQGLAGAMYTGELFF. The CDR3 DNA follows: TGTGCCAGCAGCCAGGGACTAGCGGGAGCCATGTACACCGGGGAGCTGTTTTTT.

This clonotype was seen a few times. The CDR3 region has the DNA TGTGCCAGCTCACCCCGCCAGGGGATGGATACGCAGTATTTT. Its protein product is CASSPRQGMDTQYF. The V and J genes are TRBV18 and TRBJ2-3, with a tentative D call TRBD1 (6 bases). The V end was cut by 3 bases, the J end by 6 bases, with 13 bases between. There are 14 residues in the CDR3. Per germline, CDR1 KGHSH and CDR2 LQKENI.

This clonotype was observed at least ten times. The chain combines TRBV6-2 or TRBV6-3 with TRBJ1-5; possible D gene TRBD1, 5 bases. The CDR3 is 13 amino acids. Trimming left V 6 bases short and J 6 bases short, with 12 bases between. Germline V CDR1 and CDR2: MNHEY, SVGEGT. The chain's CDR3 is CASSVTEIQPQHF. CDR3 DNA: TGTGCCAGCAGCGTGACAGAGATTCAGCCCCAGCATTTT.

There are many counts of this clonotype. The CDR3 spells CASSATGTGGTGELFF. In DNA form, the CDR3 reads TGCGCCAGCAGCGCGACCGGGACAGGGGGCACCGGGGAGCTGTTTTTT. The chain couples TRBV5-1 to TRBJ2-2; TRBD1 aligns across 11 bases. CDR1 and CDR2 (germline): SGHRS, YFSETQ. The V segment lost 4 bases and the J segment 4 bases; nucleotides outside the gene matches: 6. The CDR3 spans 16 residues.

The chain couples TRBV5-1 to TRBJ1-1, with TRBD1 matching 9 bases. The CDR3 length is 15 residues. Germline CDR1 is SGHRS and CDR2 is YFSETQ. J gave up 4 bases and V 2 bases, and 6 bases lay outside the gene matches. The chain's CDR3 is CASSFPGTGSTEAFF. CDR3 nucleotide sequence: TGCGCCAGCAGCTTTCCCGGGACAGGGAGCACTGAAGCTTTCTTT.

This rearrangement joins TRBV4-1 to TRBJ1-5; D is unclear. Germline V lookup: CDR1 MGHRA, CDR2 YSYEKL. V was trimmed by 4 bases and J by 2 bases, leaving 12 bases between them. CDR3 length equals 15 residues. CDR3 in DNA: TGCGCCAGCAGCCCCTGGGCCGGGGGCAATCAGCCCCAGCATTTT. The encoded protein is CASSPWAGGNQPQHF.

The rearrangement links TRBV2 to TRBJ2-1; D is ambiguous. Germline-derived CDR1 and CDR2 are SNHLY and FYNNEI. The CDR3 loop spans 15 amino acids. Trimming shortened V by 4 bases and J by 0 bases, and 10 bases separated the two germline ends. CDR3 sequence (DNA): TGTGCCAGCAGTGTTGGGGTGAGCTCCTACAATGAGCAGTTCTTC. It specifies CASSVGVSSYNEQFF.

This clonotype appeared a few times. The CDR3 loop reads CASRTGTSGYNEQFF. The CDR3 coding sequence is TGTGCCAGCCGCACCGGGACTAGCGGCTACAATGAGCAGTTCTTC. The chain uses TRBV7-9 and TRBJ2-1; 11 nucleotides line up with TRBD2. With V trimmed by 8 bases and J by 3 bases, 6 bases remained unmatched. CDR1 is SEHNR and CDR2 is FQNEAQ in the germline V gene (reference sequence). The CDR3 is 15 residues long.

This clonotype came up a few times. The chain joins TRBV12-3 or TRBV12-4 to TRBJ1-4, with D perhaps matching TRBD1 (5 bases). The CDR3 contains 16 residues. The ends were cut back, 6 bases at V and 0 bases at J, with 14 bases in the middle. The CDR3: CASSALGVPTNEKLFF. The CDR3, as DNA: TGTGCCAGCAGCGCTTTGGGGGTCCCAACTAATGAAAAACTGTTTTTT.

Many counts were recorded for this clonotype. The chain employs TRBV28 and TRBJ2-7, with a tentative D call TRBD1 (5 bases). Deletions cut 2 bases from V and 2 bases from J, with 10 bases between. Germline values: CDR1 MDHEN, CDR2 SYDVKM. This CDR3 comprises 14 residues. The CDR3 bases are TGTGCCAGCAGTTTAGCAGGGATTACCTACGAGCAGTACTTC. It translates to CASSLAGITYEQYF.

This clonotype was seen many times. The CDR3 region is CASSLSSGIPYEQYF. The CDR3 DNA reads as TGTGCCAGCAGCTTATCTAGCGGGATCCCCTACGAGCAGTACTTC. The J gene is TRBJ2-7, the V gene TRBV7-2; 9 bases align to TRBD2. The ends lost 2 bases at V and 2 bases at J; junction bases unmatched: 4. Germline V gives CDR1 SGHTA, CDR2 FQGNSA. CDR3 size: 15 residues.

This clonotype was counted a few times. The chain has TRBV12-5 and TRBJ1-1; no reliable D call. V dropped 1 base and J dropped 4 bases, with 13 bases sitting between them. The germline CDR1 and CDR2 sequences are LGHNT and FRNRAP. The CDR3 extends over 15 amino acids. The CDR3: CASGLGTSSGTEAFF. As DNA, the CDR3 is TGTGCTAGTGGTTTGGGGACTAGCTCTGGCACTGAAGCTTTCTTT.

This clonotype was detected ten times or more. The chain has TRBV7-2 and TRBJ1-4; D not resolved. The CDR3 is made up of 14 amino acids. The V gene's germline CDR1 is SGHTA and CDR2 FQGNSA. V was pared by 5 bases and J by 2 bases, with 9 bases between. The chain's CDR3 is CASSAAGTNEKLFF. Written as DNA, the CDR3 is TGTGCCAGCAGCGCCGCCGGGACTAATGAAAAACTGTTTTTT.

This clonotype has ten or more counts. The J gene is TRBJ2-1, the V gene TRBV7-3, with TRBD2 matching 7 bases. V dropped 5 bases and J dropped 7; count of bases not matched to a gene: 14. This CDR3 spans 16 amino acids. From germline, CDR1 is SGHTA and CDR2 FQGTGA. CDR3 in DNA: TGTGCCAGCAGCCGCCGGGGGGACGGGGGGAGGAATGAGCAGTTCTTC. It is translated as CASSRRGDGGRNEQFF.